A selection of T cell receptor beta chains follows, all from one sample in a study of cytomegalovirus exposure and HLA in healthy donors. Some clones are missing from TCRdb's copy, which holds only in-frame ones; the method was immunoSEQ multiplex PCR. The sample consists of around 200,000 clones, more than 65% of them appearing once. Material for sequencing was PBMCs. These receptors all come from a young woman in good health and CMV-seropositive. Both conserved end residues are part of each CDR3. Fields, in order: V gene, D gene, J gene, clone size, CDR3 DNA, CDR3 protein. A D gene is named only where the DNA matches it firmly. The listing skips clone size in some rows; elsewhere it reads once, few, many or a size class.

>TRBV7-6|-|TRBJ2-2|-
TGTGCCAGCAGCTTTTTCTTGGGGGGACCGAACACCGGGGAGCTGTTTTTT
CASSFFLGGPNTGELFF
>TRBV7-9|TRBD2|TRBJ2-2|once
TGTGCCAGCACGCCCGTCGGGGGGGGCACCGGGGAGCTGTTTTTT
CASTPVGGGTGELFF
>TRBV7-9|-|TRBJ1-1|-
TGTGCCAGCAGGTTGGGACAGAACACTGAAGCTTTCTTT
CASRLGQNTEAFF
>TRBV4-2|-|TRBJ2-1|-
TGTGCCAGCAGCCAAGGGAGGGGTGATAGCAATGAGCAGTTCTTC
CASSQGRGDSNEQFF
>TRBV6-6|TRBD1|TRBJ1-2|-
TGTGCCAGCAGTTACCCGGGACAGGGAAACTATGGCTACACCTTC
CASSYPGQGNYGYTF
>TRBV14|-|TRBJ2-2|-
TGTGCCAGCAGCCTATACAGGGGGGAGCTGTTTTTT
CASSLYRGELFF
>TRBV7-2|-|TRBJ1-2|-
TGTGCCAGCAGCTTACAGGGGACTAACTATGGCTACACCTTC
CASSLQGTNYGYTF
>TRBV27|-|TRBJ1-1|once
TGTGCCAGCAGTTTAACTCGGGAAACTGAAGCTTTCTTT
CASSLTRETEAFF
>TRBV5-6|-|TRBJ2-6|few
TGTGCCAGCAGCTTGTCAGGTTCCTATTCTGGGGCCAACGTCCTGACTTTC
CASSLSGSYSGANVLTF
>TRBV19|-|TRBJ1-2|-
TGTGCCAGTATGACTCCGCTGGGCTACACCTTC
CASMTPLGYTF
>TRBV7-9|TRBD2|TRBJ2-2|-
TGTGCCAGCAGCTTTTGGACTAGCGGGGGCTCCGGGGAGCTGTTTTTT
CASSFWTSGGSGELFF
>TRBV6-1|-|TRBJ2-3|-
TGTGCCAGCAGATCGACAGCTAGCACAGATACGCAGTATTTT
CASRSTASTDTQYF
>TRBV18|TRBD1|TRBJ2-3|-
TGTGCCAGCTCCACGACAGGGGGAACAGATACGCAGTATTTT
CASSTTGGTDTQYF
>TRBV19|-|TRBJ2-1|-
TGTGCCAGTAGTACCGCCACTAGCACCATATACAATGAGCAGTTCTTC
CASSTATSTIYNEQFF
>TRBV2|-|TRBJ1-1|-
TGTGTGATCAGGTTGAACACTGAAGCTTTCTTT
CVIRLNTEAFF
>TRBV11-1|-|TRBJ1-1|-
TGTGCCAGCAGCTTAGGACTTTATGAAGCTTTCTTT
CASSLGLYEAFF
>TRBV4-3|TRBD1|TRBJ2-3|once
TGCGCCAGCAGCCAAGCGACAGGGTTGGGGGCAGATACGCAGTATTTT
CASSQATGLGADTQYF
>TRBV18|TRBD2|TRBJ2-7|-
TGTGCCAGCTCATCGACCGGGACTAGCGGGGTTAGGGAGCAGTACTTC
CASSSTGTSGVREQYF
>TRBV21-1|-|TRBJ2-3|-
TGTGCCAGCGGGGGGGCAGATACGCAGTATTTT
CASGGADTQYF
>TRBV10-3|TRBD2|TRBJ2-3|-
TGTGCCATCAGTGAGTCACCGTCTAGCGGGGGTAAGGATACGCAGTATTTT
CAISESPSSGGKDTQYF
>TRBV19|-|TRBJ1-5|-
TGTGCCAGTAGTATAGGGCAGAGCGAAAATCAGCCCCAGCATTTT
CASSIGQSENQPQHF
>TRBV6-5|-|TRBJ2-3|-
TGTGCCAGCAACCGGGACTCGGAAATGACAGATACGCAGTATTTT
CASNRDSEMTDTQYF
>TRBV4-2|TRBD2|TRBJ2-3|-
TGTGCCAGCAGCCAAGATATAGTAGCGGGGGGGCAATATTTT
CASSQDIVAGGQYF
>TRBV10-3|-|TRBJ1-1|-
TGTGCCACCTCTGAAGCTTTCTTT
CATSEAFF
>TRBV6-5|TRBD1|TRBJ2-7|-
TGTGCCAGCAGACGAGGGACAGGGTTTTACGAGCAGTACTTC
CASRRGTGFYEQYF
>TRBV18|-|TRBJ2-1|few
TGTGCCAGCTCACCAAGCGATGAGCAGTTCTTC
CASSPSDEQFF
>TRBV5-1|-|TRBJ2-2|-
TGCGCCAGCACCAAGAACACCGGGGAGCTGTTTTTT
CASTKNTGELFF
>TRBV7-2|-|TRBJ1-5|-
TGTGCCAGCAGCTTAGTCGAGGGATTCGGTCAGCCCCAGCATTTT
CASSLVEGFGQPQHF
>TRBV18|-|TRBJ1-1|-
TGTGCCAGCTCACCACCGGCCAGGACTGAAGCTTTCTTT
CASSPPARTEAFF
>TRBV5-1|TRBD1|TRBJ1-2|-
TGCGCCAGCAGCTTGGTGGACAGGGGGCATTTTAACTATGGCTACACCTTC
CASSLVDRGHFNYGYTF
>TRBV12-5|TRBD1|TRBJ1-5|-
TGTGCTAGTGGTTTTGTGACAGGGGGCTGGCAGCCCCAGCATTTT
CASGFVTGGWQPQHF
>TRBV18|-|TRBJ1-2|few
TGTGCCAGCTCACCAGAGAGAGACTATGGCTACACCTTC
CASSPERDYGYTF
>TRBV9|-|TRBJ2-2|-
TGTGCCAGCAGCGTAGGAGGGGGGGAGCTGTTTTTT
CASSVGGGELFF
>TRBV11-1|-|TRBJ1-5|-
TGTGCCAGCAGCAAGGGCGGAGGGAGCAATCAGCCCCAGCATTTT
CASSKGGGSNQPQHF
>TRBV25-1|-|TRBJ1-1|-
TGTGCCAGCAGTAAGCGTTTAGGGGCTGGTTCCGCGGCTTTCTTT
CASSKRLGAGSAAFF
>TRBV21-1|-|TRBJ1-2|-
TGTGCCAGCAGCAAAGCTTCCCCCCGACAGGACGGGTACTTC
CASSKASPRQDGYF
>TRBV2|-|TRBJ1-5|once
TGTGCCAGCGCAGGGGAGGGGATAGGCCAGCCCCAGCATTTT
CASAGEGIGQPQHF
>TRBV7-2|TRBD1|TRBJ1-2|-
TGTGCCAGCAGCTCCCGGGGGACAGTGCACTATGGCTACACCTTC
CASSSRGTVHYGYTF
>TRBV10-3|-|TRBJ1-2|-
TGTGCCATCAAACAGGGCTATGGCTACACCTTC
CAIKQGYGYTF
>TRBV13|TRBD2|TRBJ2-5|-
TGTGCCAGCAGCGTGCGGGAGGAGACCCAGTACTTC
CASSVREETQYF
>TRBV5-4|-|TRBJ2-1|few
TGTGCCAGCAGCCCCGGACAGAATGAGCAGTTCTTC
CASSPGQNEQFF
>TRBV11-2|-|TRBJ1-2|-
TGTGCCAGCAGCCAGTACCTCCCCAATGGCTACACCTTC
CASSQYLPNGYTF
>TRBV6-5|-|TRBJ1-5|few
TGTGCCAGCAGTTCTCGTGAGCCGGGCAATCAGCCCCAGCATTTT
CASSSREPGNQPQHF
>TRBV9|-|TRBJ1-1|-
TGTGCCAGCAGCCTACAGGGTAAGACTGAAGCTTTCTTT
CASSLQGKTEAFF
>TRBV7-2|-|TRBJ1-2|-
TGTGCCAGCAGCTTAGAGGGGGGGGCACAGGGCTACACCTTC
CASSLEGGAQGYTF
>TRBV7-9|-|TRBJ2-7|few
TGTGCCAGCAGCTTATCCGTCAGGACCTACGAGCAGTACTTC
CASSLSVRTYEQYF
>TRBV27|-|TRBJ2-5|-
TGTGCCAGCAGTTTAGCAGGACTACAAGAGACCCAGTACTTC
CASSLAGLQETQYF
>TRBV25-1|-|TRBJ1-3|-
TGTGCCAGCGGACCCCGAGACAGCCGAAACACCATATATTTT
CASGPRDSRNTIYF
>TRBV6-5|-|TRBJ1-2|-
TGTGCCAGCAGTTACTCTAGGAGCTATGGCTACACCTTC
CASSYSRSYGYTF
>TRBV27|-|TRBJ1-6|-
TGTGCCAGCAGTTCTCGCGGACACGCCTATAATTCACCCCTCCACTTT
CASSSRGHAYNSPLHF
>TRBV7-9|-|TRBJ1-5|many
TGTGCCAGCAGCTTAGACACGGGTCAGCCCCAGCATTTT
CASSLDTGQPQHF
>TRBV15|TRBD1|TRBJ2-1|-
TGTGCCACCAGTGACAGGGTGGGACGGAATGAGCAGTTCTTC
CATSDRVGRNEQFF
>TRBV11-3|-|TRBJ2-7|-
TGTGCCAGCAGCTTAGATGGGGGGAACCCCTACGAGCAGTACTTC
CASSLDGGNPYEQYF
>TRBV27|-|TRBJ2-6|-
TGTGCCAGCAGGGAGGGGGCGCGGCATTCTGGGGCCAACGTCCTGACTTTC
CASREGARHSGANVLTF
>TRBV29-1|-|TRBJ1-2|-
TGCAGCGTTGTTAGGGGAAACTATGGCTACACCTTC
CSVVRGNYGYTF
>TRBV5-6|-|TRBJ2-5|few
TGTGCCAGCAGCTTGACGACCGGGGAGACCCAGTACTTC
CASSLTTGETQYF
>TRBV9|TRBD1|TRBJ2-1|-
TGTGCCAGCAGCCTACGGGACAGTGAGGCCTACAATGAGCAGTTCTTC
CASSLRDSEAYNEQFF
>TRBV29-1|TRBD1|TRBJ1-2|-
TGCAGCGTTCCCACAGGGGTGAACGGCTACACCTTC
CSVPTGVNGYTF
>TRBV6-4|-|TRBJ1-2|-
TGTGCCAGCAGTGGCGGGCTCGGAGGCTACACCTTC
CASSGGLGGYTF
>TRBV28|-|TRBJ1-2|-
TGTGCCAGCAGCGCTACGAGGGTCGGTAACTATGGCTACACCTTC
CASSATRVGNYGYTF